This T cell receptor (beta chain) originates from a study of a mutant IDH1 vaccine in newly diagnosed glioma. Study information: Patients got their first vaccination 4-6 weeks after radiotherapy alone, or with temozolomide cycles.

Assay: immunoSEQ multiplex PCR; the TCRdb copy retains only in-frame clones and omits some. This sample carries 60,000 or so clones, 80% to 90% of them seen once, and the ten largest clones take approximately 7.6%. The CDR3 extends over 14 amino acids. Trimming took 3 bases from V and 5 from J; bases not matched to a gene: 7. Germline V gene data show CDR1 as SGDLS and CDR2 as YYNGEE. Stated time point: week 23, last vaccination. Vaccination used 300 ug of mutant IDH1 20-mer peptide per dose, with topical imiquimod. Points on this clone: The antigen remains undetermined.

The chain uses TRBV9 and TRBJ2-5; 7 nucleotides agree with TRBD1. The sequenced sample was PBMCs, obtained from a glioma patient whose treatment included an IDH1 peptide vaccine. This TCR derives from a woman aged 35 to 49 with glioma. Some clones in this sample may be carry-over from other donors' samples. The CDR3 region is CASSDNRGVETQYF. The CDR3 region has the DNA TGTGCCAGCAGCGACAACAGGGGTGTGGAGACCCAGTACTTC.